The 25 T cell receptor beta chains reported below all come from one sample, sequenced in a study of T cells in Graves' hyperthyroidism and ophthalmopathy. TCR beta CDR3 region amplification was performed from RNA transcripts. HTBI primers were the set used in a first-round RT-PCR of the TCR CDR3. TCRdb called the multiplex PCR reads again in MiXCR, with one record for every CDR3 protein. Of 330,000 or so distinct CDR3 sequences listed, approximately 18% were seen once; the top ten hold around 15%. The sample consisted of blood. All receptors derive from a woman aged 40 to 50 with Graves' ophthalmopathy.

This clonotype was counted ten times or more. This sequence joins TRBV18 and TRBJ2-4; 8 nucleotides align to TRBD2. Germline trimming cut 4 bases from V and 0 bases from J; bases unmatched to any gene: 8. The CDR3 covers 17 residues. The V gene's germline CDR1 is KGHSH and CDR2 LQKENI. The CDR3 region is CASSLQRLARAKNIQYF. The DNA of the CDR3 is TGTGCCAGCTCACTTCAACGACTAGCGAGAGCCAAAAACATTCAGTACTTC.

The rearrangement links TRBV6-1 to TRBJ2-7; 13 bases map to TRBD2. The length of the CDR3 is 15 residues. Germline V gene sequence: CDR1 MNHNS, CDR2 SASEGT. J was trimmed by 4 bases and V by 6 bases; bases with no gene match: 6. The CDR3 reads CASRTLTSGRYEQYF. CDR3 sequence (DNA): TGTGCCAGCAGGACCTTGACTAGCGGGAGGTACGAGCAGTACTTC.

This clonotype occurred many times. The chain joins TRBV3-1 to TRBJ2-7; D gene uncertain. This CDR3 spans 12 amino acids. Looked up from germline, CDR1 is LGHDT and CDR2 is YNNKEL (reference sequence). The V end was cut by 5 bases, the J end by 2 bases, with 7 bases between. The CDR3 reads CASSSFTYEQYF. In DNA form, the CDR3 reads TGTGCCAGCAGCTCCTTCACCTACGAGCAGTACTTC.

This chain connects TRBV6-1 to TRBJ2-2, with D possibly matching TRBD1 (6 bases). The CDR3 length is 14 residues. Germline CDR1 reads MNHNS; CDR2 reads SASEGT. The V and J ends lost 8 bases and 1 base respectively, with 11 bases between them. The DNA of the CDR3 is TGTGCCAGCGCTACAGGGCGGAACACCGGGGAGCTGTTTTTT. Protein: CASATGRNTGELFF.

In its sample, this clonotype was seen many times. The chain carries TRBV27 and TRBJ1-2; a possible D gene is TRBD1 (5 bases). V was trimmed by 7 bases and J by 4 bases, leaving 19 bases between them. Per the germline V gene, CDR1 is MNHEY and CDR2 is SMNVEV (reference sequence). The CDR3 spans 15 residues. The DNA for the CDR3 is TGTGCCAGCACTTTGATCGGGGGAGCGGGCTATGGCTACACCTTC. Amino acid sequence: CASTLIGGAGYGYTF.

CDR3 in amino acids: CASSRGSGTYQETQYF. CDR3 nucleotides: TGTGCCAGCTCCAGGGGCAGCGGGACGTACCAAGAGACCCAGTACTTC. The chain carries TRBV19 and TRBJ2-5; D might be TRBD2 (7 bases). Trimming cost V 9 bases and J 0 bases, with 20 bases left between them. The CDR3 has 16 residues. Germline loops: CDR1 LNHDA, CDR2 SQIVND (reference sequence).

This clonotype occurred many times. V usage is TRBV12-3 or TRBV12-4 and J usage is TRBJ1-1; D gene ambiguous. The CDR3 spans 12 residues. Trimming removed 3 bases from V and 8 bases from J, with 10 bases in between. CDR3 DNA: TGTGCCAGCAGTTTTGCAGTCCCCGAAGCTTTCTTT. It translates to CASSFAVPEAFF.

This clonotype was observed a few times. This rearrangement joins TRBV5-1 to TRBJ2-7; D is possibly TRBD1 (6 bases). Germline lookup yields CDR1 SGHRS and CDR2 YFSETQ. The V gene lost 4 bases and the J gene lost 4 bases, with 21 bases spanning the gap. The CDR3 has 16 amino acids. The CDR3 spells CASSPAAGTSVYEQYF. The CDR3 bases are TGCGCCAGCAGCCCAGCAGCCGGGACATCAGTTTACGAGCAGTACTTC.

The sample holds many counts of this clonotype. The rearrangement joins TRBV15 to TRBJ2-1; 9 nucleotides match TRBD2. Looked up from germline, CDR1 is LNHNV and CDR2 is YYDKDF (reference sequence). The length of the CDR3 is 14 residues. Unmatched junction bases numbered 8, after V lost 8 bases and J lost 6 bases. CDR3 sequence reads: CATEISGSFNEQFF. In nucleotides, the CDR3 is TGTGCCACCGAAATTAGCGGGAGTTTCAATGAGCAGTTCTTC.

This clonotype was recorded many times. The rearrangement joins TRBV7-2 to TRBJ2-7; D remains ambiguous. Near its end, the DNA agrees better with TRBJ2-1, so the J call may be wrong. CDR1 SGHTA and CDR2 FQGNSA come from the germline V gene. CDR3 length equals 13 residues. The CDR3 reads CASSLIPSYEQFF. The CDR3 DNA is TGTGCCAGCAGCTTAATCCCCAGCTACGAGCAGTTCTTC.

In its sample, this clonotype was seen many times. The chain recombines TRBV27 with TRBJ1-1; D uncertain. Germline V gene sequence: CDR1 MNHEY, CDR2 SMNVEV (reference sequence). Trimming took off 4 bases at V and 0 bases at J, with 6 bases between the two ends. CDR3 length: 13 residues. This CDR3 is CASSSEVNTEAFF. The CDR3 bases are TGTGCCAGCAGTTCCGAGGTGAACACTGAAGCTTTCTTT.

The CDR3 DNA is TGTGCCAGCGAGACAGGAGACTACACCGGGGAGCTGTTTTTT. Its translation is CASETGDYTGELFF. The chain uses TRBV6-1 and TRBJ2-2; D may be TRBD1 (6 bases). This CDR3 is 14 amino acids long. Trimming removed 8 bases at V and 3 bases at J, with 13 bases between. CDR1 and CDR2 from the germline V gene are MNHNS and SASEGT.

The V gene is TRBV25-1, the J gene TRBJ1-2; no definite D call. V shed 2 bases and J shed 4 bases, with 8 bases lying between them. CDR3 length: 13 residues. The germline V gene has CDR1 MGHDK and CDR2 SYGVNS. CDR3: CASSEGLTYGYTF. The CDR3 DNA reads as TGTGCCAGCAGTGAAGGGCTTACCTATGGCTACACCTTC.

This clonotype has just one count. In DNA form, the CDR3 reads TGCAGTGCTAGAGACCCTAGCGGGGGGTTTTGGGAGCAGTACTTC. Protein: CSARDPSGGFWEQYF. This rearrangement joins TRBV20-1 to TRBJ2-7; 11 bases match TRBD2. After removal of 0 bases from V and 7 bases from J, the junction contained 8 bases not matched to a gene. CDR1 is DFQATT, CDR2 SNEGSKA, per germline (reference sequence). This CDR3 is built from 15 residues.

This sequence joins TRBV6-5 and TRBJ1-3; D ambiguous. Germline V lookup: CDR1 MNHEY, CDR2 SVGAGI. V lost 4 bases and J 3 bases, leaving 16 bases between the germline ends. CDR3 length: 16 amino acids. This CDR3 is CASSSFGSGDGNTIYF. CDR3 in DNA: TGTGCCAGCAGTTCCTTTGGTTCGGGCGATGGAAACACCATATATTTT.

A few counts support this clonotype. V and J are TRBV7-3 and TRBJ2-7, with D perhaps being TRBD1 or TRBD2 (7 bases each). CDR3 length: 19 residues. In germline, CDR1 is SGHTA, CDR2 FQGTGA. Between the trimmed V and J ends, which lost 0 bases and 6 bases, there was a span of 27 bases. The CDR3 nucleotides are TGTGCCAGCAGCTTAACGGGGGGGGATATACAGGGGATCAGGAGCGAGCAGTACTTC. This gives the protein CASSLTGGDIQGIRSEQYF.

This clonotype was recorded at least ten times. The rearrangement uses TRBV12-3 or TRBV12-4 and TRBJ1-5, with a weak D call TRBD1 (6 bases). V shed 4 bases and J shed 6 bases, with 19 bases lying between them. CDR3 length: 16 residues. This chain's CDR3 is CASSSFIRGALQPQHF. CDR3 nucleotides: TGTGCCAGCAGTTCCTTTATTCGGGGGGCACTTCAGCCCCAGCATTTT.

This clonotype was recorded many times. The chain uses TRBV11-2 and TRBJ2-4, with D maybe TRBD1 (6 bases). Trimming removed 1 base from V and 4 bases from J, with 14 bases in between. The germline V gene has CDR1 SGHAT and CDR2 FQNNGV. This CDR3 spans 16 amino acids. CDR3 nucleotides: TGTGCCAGCAGCTTAGGAGGGCAAGGACAGAAAAACATTCAGTACTTC. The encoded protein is CASSLGGQGQKNIQYF.

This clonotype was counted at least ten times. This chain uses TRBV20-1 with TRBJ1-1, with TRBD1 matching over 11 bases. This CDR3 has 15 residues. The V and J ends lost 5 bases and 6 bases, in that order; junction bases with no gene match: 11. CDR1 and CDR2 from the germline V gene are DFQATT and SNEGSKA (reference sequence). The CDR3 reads CSAENRDRGFPEAFF. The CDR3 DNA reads TGCAGTGCTGAAAACCGGGACAGGGGGTTCCCTGAAGCTTTCTTT.

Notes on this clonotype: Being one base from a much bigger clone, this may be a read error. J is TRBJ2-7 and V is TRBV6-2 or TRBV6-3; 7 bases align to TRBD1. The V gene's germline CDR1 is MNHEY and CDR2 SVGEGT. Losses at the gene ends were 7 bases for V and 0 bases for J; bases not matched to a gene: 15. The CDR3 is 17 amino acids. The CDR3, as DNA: TGTGCCAGCACTTCCCCGATCAGGGGGACCAGCTCCTACGAGCAGTACTTC. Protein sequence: CASTSPIRGTSSYEQYF.

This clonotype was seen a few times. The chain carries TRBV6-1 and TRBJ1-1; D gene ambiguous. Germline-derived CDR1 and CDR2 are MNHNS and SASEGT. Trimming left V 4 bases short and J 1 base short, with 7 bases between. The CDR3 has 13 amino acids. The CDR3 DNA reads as TGTGCCAGCAGTGTGGAAAGGAACACTGAAGCTTTCTTT. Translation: CASSVERNTEAFF.

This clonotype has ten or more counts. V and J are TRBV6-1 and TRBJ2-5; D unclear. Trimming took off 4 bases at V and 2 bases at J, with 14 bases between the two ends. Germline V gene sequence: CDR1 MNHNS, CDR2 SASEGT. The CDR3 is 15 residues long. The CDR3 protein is CASSVSRVRQETQYF. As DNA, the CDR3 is TGTGCCAGCAGTGTCTCTCGGGTTCGGCAAGAGACCCAGTACTTC.

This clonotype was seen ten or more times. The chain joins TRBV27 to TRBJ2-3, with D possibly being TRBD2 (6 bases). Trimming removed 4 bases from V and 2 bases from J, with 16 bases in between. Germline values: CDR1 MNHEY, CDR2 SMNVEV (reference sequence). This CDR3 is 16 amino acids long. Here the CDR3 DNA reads TGTGCCAGCAGTTCGTCGGGAGCCCTAGTCACAGATACGCAGTATTTT. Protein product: CASSSSGALVTDTQYF.

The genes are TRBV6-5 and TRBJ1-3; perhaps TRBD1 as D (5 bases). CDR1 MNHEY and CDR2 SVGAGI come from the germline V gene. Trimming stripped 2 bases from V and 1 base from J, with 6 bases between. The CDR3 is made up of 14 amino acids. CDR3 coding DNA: TGTGCCAGCAGTTACCGACAGTCTGGAAACACCATATATTTT. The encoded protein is CASSYRQSGNTIYF.

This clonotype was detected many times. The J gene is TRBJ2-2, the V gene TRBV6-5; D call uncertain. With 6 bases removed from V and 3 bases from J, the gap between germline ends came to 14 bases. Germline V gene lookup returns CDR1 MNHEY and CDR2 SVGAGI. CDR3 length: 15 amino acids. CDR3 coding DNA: TGTGCCAGCAGAGGTTTAGCCTCTCACACCGGGGAGCTGTTTTTT. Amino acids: CASRGLASHTGELFF.